One and the same sample provided the 20 T cell receptor beta chains below, sequenced in a study of T cell repertoires in cytomegalovirus infection. TCRdb passed the reads through MiXCR, listing each CDR3 protein once. The sample comprises about 310,000 distinct CDR3 sequences, roughly 17% of which are singletons, and approximately 12% rests with the top ten. The material sequenced was PBMCs. These TCRs come from a human donor in good health (CMV status not recorded). Some clones in this sample may be carry-over from other donors' samples.

This clonotype was seen many times. The J gene is TRBJ2-1, the V gene TRBV7-2; D could derive from TRBD1 or TRBD2 (6 bases each). Germline CDR1 and CDR2: SGHTA and FQGNSA. V was pared by 5 bases and J by 1 base, with 15 bases between. The CDR3 has 16 amino acids. The DNA for the CDR3 is TGTGCCAGCAGCCCGGGGGCCTCTCTTTCCTACAATGAGCAGTTCTTC. The encoded protein is CASSPGASLSYNEQFF.

This clonotype was seen a handful of times. The chain links TRBV2 to TRBJ2-2; 8 nucleotides align to TRBD2. CDR3 length equals 14 residues. With V trimmed by 8 bases and J by 4 bases, 6 bases remained unmatched. Looked up from germline, CDR1 is SNHLY and CDR2 is FYNNEI. The CDR3 coding sequence is TGTGCCAGCCACGGGGGGGCGGTCACCGGGGAGCTGTTTTTT. This encodes CASHGGAVTGELFF.

There are a few counts of this clonotype. An end of the junction does not agree with germline; a read error may underlie this. The chain joins TRBV4-1 to TRBJ2-3, with D hard to call. Germline V lookup: CDR1 MGHRA, CDR2 YSYEKL. CDR3 length: 13 residues. Here the CDR3 reads CASSRSRTDTQYF. For the CDR3, the DNA is TGTGCCAGCAGCCGGTCCCGCACAGATACGCAGTATTTT.

This clonotype was seen many times. V gene TRBV7-2 combines with J gene TRBJ2-7; 7 positions match TRBD1. This CDR3 region has 16 residues. Trimming took 0 bases from V and 1 from J; bases not matched to a gene: 6. Germline-derived CDR1 and CDR2 are SGHTA and FQGNSA. The DNA of the CDR3 is TGTGCCAGCAGCTTAGCTACAGGGGCCGGGTCCTACGAGCAGTACTTC. As protein: CASSLATGAGSYEQYF.

There are many counts of this clonotype. V usage is TRBV7-2 and J usage is TRBJ2-7, with a weak D call TRBD1 (5 bases). CDR1 is SGHTA and CDR2 is FQGNSA in the germline V gene. Deletions cut 1 base from V and 6 bases from J, with 13 bases between. The CDR3 spans 14 residues. The CDR3 DNA sequence: TGTGCCAGCAGCTTAGGGGGTGGGGCGCGCGAGCAGTACTTC. This translates into CASSLGGGAREQYF.

The chain joins TRBV2 to TRBJ2-3; D gene uncertain. V was pared by 7 bases and J by 0 bases, with 5 bases between. Germline-derived CDR1 and CDR2 are SNHLY and FYNNEI. CDR3 length equals 12 residues. CDR3 in amino acids: CASTPSTDTQYF. The DNA of the CDR3 is TGTGCCAGCACCCCTAGCACAGATACGCAGTATTTT.

This rearrangement joins TRBV28 to TRBJ2-1; possible D gene TRBD1, 5 bases. The CDR3 length is 13 residues. V shed 8 bases and J shed 2 bases, with 10 bases lying between them. From germline, CDR1 is MDHEN and CDR2 SYDVKM. The CDR3 protein is CASRDRTYNEQFF. The CDR3 DNA reads as TGTGCCAGCCGCGACAGAACCTACAATGAGCAGTTCTTC.

The sample holds a few counts of this clonotype. V gene TRBV11-3 combines with J gene TRBJ2-7; 7 positions match TRBD1. J lost 2 bases, V lost 5 bases, and 9 bases had no gene match. The V gene's germline CDR1 is SGHNT and CDR2 YENEEA. The CDR3 is 15 residues long. The CDR3 sequence is CASSPCAGGPYEQYF. CDR3 nucleotide sequence: TGTGCCAGCAGCCCATGCGCAGGGGGTCCCTACGAGCAGTACTTC. Full variable domain (missing parts from reference TRBV11-3 and TRBJ2-7): EAGVVQSPRYKIIEKKQPVAFWCNPISGHNTLYWYLQNLGQGPELLIRYENEEAVDDSQLPKDRFSAERLKGVDSTLKIQPAELGDSAVYLCASSPCAGGPYEQYFGPGTRLTVT.

This clonotype was counted between two and nine times. The rearrangement uses TRBV7-2 and TRBJ2-1, with 8 bases lining up with TRBD1. With 5 bases clipped from V and 4 bases from J, the junction kept 7 bases outside the gene matches. CDR1 and CDR2 (germline): SGHTA, FQGNSA. The CDR3 is made up of 15 amino acids. CDR3 in amino acids: CASSPQGAFYNEQFF. The DNA of the CDR3 is TGTGCCAGCAGCCCGCAGGGGGCCTTTTACAATGAGCAGTTCTTC. Drawing the rest from reference TRBV7-2 and TRBJ2-1, the complete variable domain is GAGVSQSPSNKVTEKGKDVELRCDPISGHTALYWYRQSLGQGLEFLIYFQGNSAPDKSGLPSDRFSAERTGGSVSTLTIQRTQQEDSAVYLCASSPQGAFYNEQFFGPGTRLTVL.

This clonotype was picked up a small number of times. The gene calls are TRBV7-9 and TRBJ2-1, with TRBD1 identical over 9 bases. With V trimmed by 6 bases and J by 6 bases, 9 bases remained unmatched. The germline CDR1 and CDR2 sequences are SEHNR and FQNEAQ (reference sequence). This CDR3 region has 15 residues. The CDR3 spells CASSRRGQGSNEQFF. The CDR3 nucleotides are TGTGCCAGCAGTCGTAGGGGACAGGGAAGCAATGAGCAGTTCTTC.

The chain combines TRBV12-3 or TRBV12-4 with TRBJ1-1; 7 positions agree with TRBD1. V trimming: 8 bases; J trimming: 3 bases; junction bases outside the gene matches: 6. The CDR3 length is 13 residues. CDR3 DNA sequence: TGTGCCAGCGTCGAGGGACAGCACACTGAAGCTTTCTTT. It translates to CASVEGQHTEAFF.

This clonotype was detected many times. The chain recombines TRBV7-2 with TRBJ2-3; no definite D call. V lost 5 bases to trimming and J lost 8 bases, with 14 bases between them. Germline CDR1 reads SGHTA; CDR2 reads FQGNSA. CDR3 size: 13 residues. CDR3 nucleotides: TGTGCCAGCAGCGATCCACCAGCTACTACGCAGTATTTT. This codes for CASSDPPATTQYF.

This chain links TRBV20-1 with TRBJ2-1; 12 bases align to TRBD2. V lost 2 bases and J lost 6; bases outside the gene matches: 8. This CDR3 comprises 16 residues. CDR1 is DFQATT and CDR2 is SNEGSKA in the germline V gene (reference sequence). The CDR3 reads CSARPSSGGAGNEQFF. DNA of the CDR3: TGCAGTGCTAGACCTTCTAGCGGGGGGGCCGGCAATGAGCAGTTCTTC.

This clonotype appeared a few times. The rearrangement uses TRBV7-9 and TRBJ1-2; D is ambiguous. Trimming took 7 bases from V and 0 from J, leaving 9 bases between them. Germline V lookup: CDR1 SEHNR, CDR2 FQNEAQ (reference sequence). The CDR3 runs 13 residues. The CDR3 reads CASTYTSNYGYTF. CDR3 in DNA: TGTGCCAGCACCTATACATCTAACTATGGCTACACCTTC.

This rearrangement joins TRBV5-4 to TRBJ2-1; no definite D call. This CDR3 has 13 amino acids. Germline V CDR1 and CDR2: SGHNT, YYREEE (reference sequence). V gave up 4 bases and J gave up 6 bases, with 11 bases separating them. As DNA, the CDR3 is TGTGCCAGCAGCCGAACTCAGGCCAATGAGCAGTTCTTC. Translated, it gives CASSRTQANEQFF.

The chain recombines TRBV7-2 with TRBJ2-7, with a tentative D call TRBD2 (6 bases). V gave up 5 bases and J gave up 2 bases, with 13 bases separating them. This CDR3 has 14 residues. Germline lookup yields CDR1 SGHTA and CDR2 FQGNSA. CDR3 DNA: TGTGCCAGCAGCCCGGGACTCGGAACCTACGAGCAGTACTTC. Amino acid sequence: CASSPGLGTYEQYF.

Regarding this clonotype: This may be a read error, as it is one base from a much larger clone. The V gene is TRBV7-2, the J gene TRBJ1-2, with TRBD1 as a possible D gene (5 bases). This CDR3 contains 15 residues. V was clipped by 6 bases and J by 0 bases, with 14 bases between them. CDR1 is SGHTA, CDR2 FQGNSA, per germline. The CDR3 is CASRLLTVPNYGYTF. Written as DNA, the CDR3 is TGTGCCAGCAGATTATTGACAGTACCTAACTATGGCTACACCTTC.

The genes are TRBV6-2 or TRBV6-3 and TRBJ2-2; a weak D match, TRBD1 (6 bases). This CDR3 is 16 amino acids long. V gave up 7 bases and J gave up 6 bases, with 21 bases separating them. Germline V lookup: CDR1 MNHEY, CDR2 SVGEGT. In DNA, the CDR3 is TGTGCCAGCATTAACAGGGCGGTCAGAGGGGCCGGGGAGCTGTTTTTT. Its translation is CASINRAVRGAGELFF.

This clonotype came up a few times. The J gene is TRBJ1-5, the V gene TRBV6-5, with D possibly being TRBD1 (6 bases). Between the trimmed V and J ends, which lost 0 bases and 7 bases, there was a span of 13 bases. The CDR3 has 15 residues. Germline CDR1 is MNHEY and CDR2 is SVGAGI. This chain's CDR3 is CASSYSSTGTQPQHF. The CDR3 bases are TGTGCCAGCAGTTACTCGAGTACAGGGACCCAGCCCCAGCATTTT.

Only a few counts were recorded for this clonotype. The V gene is TRBV11-1, the J gene TRBJ1-2, with 10 bases matching TRBD1. This CDR3 comprises 15 residues. V shed 4 bases and J 2 bases; nucleotides not matched to a gene: 4. CDR1 and CDR2 from the germline V gene are SGHAT and FQDESV (reference sequence). The CDR3 DNA reads as TGTGCCAGCAGCTCGACAGGGGGCAAAAACTATGGCTACACCTTC. Protein product: CASSSTGGKNYGYTF.